Following are 20 T cell receptor beta chains from one sample sequenced in a study of cytomegalovirus exposure and HLA in healthy donors. PCR primers comprised 60 Vbeta and 13 Jbeta primers. The data were produced by immunoSEQ multiplex PCR, yet TCRdb's version contains in-frame clones alone and is incomplete. The sample holds about 180,000 clones; 76% are singletons and the top ten take around 1.5%. Material: PBMCs. All receptors come from a man younger than 30 in good health and CMV-seronegative.

V and J are TRBV5-1 and TRBJ1-4, with D perhaps matching TRBD1 (5 bases). CDR1 SGHRS and CDR2 YFSETQ come from the germline V gene. This CDR3 comprises 13 residues. V lost 4 bases, J lost 8 bases, and 12 bases lay in between. For the CDR3, the DNA is TGCGCCAGCAGCGCGCGGGGGGAGGAAAAACTGTTTTTT. Amino acids: CASSARGEEKLFF.

The rearrangement uses TRBV11-2 and TRBJ1-1; TRBD1 matches at 9 bases. The CDR3 loop spans 17 amino acids. The trim removed 3 bases at V and 2 bases at J, leaving 10 bases unmatched. CDR1 SGHAT and CDR2 FQNNGV come from the germline V gene. For the CDR3, the DNA is TGTGCCAGCAGCTTCGACCGGGTGGGACAGGGTAACACTGAAGCTTTCTTT. Protein product: CASSFDRVGQGNTEAFF.

The chain combines TRBV28 with TRBJ1-1, with a possible D match to TRBD1 (6 bases). The CDR3 totals 16 residues. Germline values: CDR1 MDHEN, CDR2 SYDVKM. V gave up 3 bases and J gave up 0 bases, with 14 bases separating them. Here the CDR3 reads CASSFRQGSMNTEAFF. CDR3 coding DNA: TGTGCCAGCAGTTTTCGGCAGGGGTCCATGAACACTGAAGCTTTCTTT.

Comment on this clone: One end of the junction does not line up with germline, which may come from a read error. This chain joins TRBV5-6 and TRBJ1-4; D is perhaps TRBD1 (6 bases). The CDR3 spans 15 residues. The V gene's germline CDR1 is SGHDT and CDR2 YYEEEE. For the CDR3, the DNA is TGTGCCGGCAGCTTGAATCTCGGACAGAATGAAAAACTGTTTTTT. This sequence encodes CAGSLNLGQNEKLFF.

J is TRBJ2-5 and V is TRBV7-2; 16 positions agree with TRBD2. CDR1 and CDR2 from the germline V gene are SGHTA and FQGNSA. CDR3 size: 18 residues. Trimming cost V 5 bases and J 4 bases; bases outside gene matches: 10. CDR3 sequence: CASSPGLAGGSARETQYF. Written as DNA, the CDR3 is TGTGCCAGCAGCCCGGGACTAGCGGGGGGGAGTGCGCGAGAGACCCAGTACTTC.

This chain connects TRBV11-1 to TRBJ2-5; TRBD1 is a possible D gene (6 bases). There are 14 residues in the CDR3. In germline, CDR1 is SGHAT, CDR2 FQDESV (reference sequence). V lost 3 bases and J 5 bases, leaving 13 bases between the germline ends. CDR3 residues: CASSFPWGQETQYF. DNA of the CDR3: TGTGCCAGCAGCTTTCCGTGGGGGCAGGAGACCCAGTACTTC.

Only a few counts were recorded for this clone. This chain links TRBV18 with TRBJ2-7; D perhaps matches TRBD1 (6 bases). CDR3 length: 15 residues. Germline-derived CDR1 and CDR2 are KGHSH and LQKENI. V was pared by 3 bases and J by 2 bases, with 14 bases between. CDR3 residues: CASSPPGQRTYEQYF. CDR3 in DNA: TGTGCCAGCTCACCGCCCGGACAGCGAACCTACGAGCAGTACTTC.

The chain carries TRBV11-3 and TRBJ2-7; no reliable D call. V lost 5 bases and J lost 2, with 13 bases in between. Germline V CDR1 and CDR2: SGHNT, YENEEA. The CDR3 contains 14 residues. CDR3 loop: CASSLGDQAYEQYF. CDR3 DNA: TGTGCCAGCAGCCTAGGAGATCAGGCCTACGAGCAGTACTTC.

The chain carries TRBV6-1 and TRBJ1-2; D may be TRBD1 (5 bases). Per germline, CDR1 MNHNS and CDR2 SASEGT. Trimming removed 8 bases from V and 3 bases from J, with 7 bases in between. The CDR3 extends over 11 amino acids. CDR3 region: CASVGDYGYTF. Here the CDR3 DNA reads TGTGCCAGCGTAGGGGACTATGGCTACACCTTC.

The rearrangement joins TRBV5-1 to TRBJ1-3, with D unclear. The ends were cut back, 0 bases at V and 4 bases at J, with 11 bases in the middle. The CDR3 spans 15 residues. Germline CDR1 is SGHRS and CDR2 is YFSETQ. The CDR3 DNA reads as TGCGCCAGCAGCTTGGAGGCAGGATCCGGAAACACCATATATTTT. It translates to CASSLEAGSGNTIYF.

The chain joins TRBV5-1 to TRBJ1-3; unclear D gene. CDR3 length: 18 residues. Germline lookup yields CDR1 SGHRS and CDR2 YFSETQ. V lost 0 bases to trimming and J lost 0 bases, with 16 bases between them. The CDR3 DNA sequence: TGCGCCAGCAGCTTGGGCGGCACAAACTATCTCTCTGGAAACACCATATATTTT. Encoded protein: CASSLGGTNYLSGNTIYF.

CDR3 coding DNA: TGTGCCAGTAGTACCAGGGACTCAACTCTGATGAACACTGAAGCTTTCTTT. This translates into CASSTRDSTLMNTEAFF. The chain couples TRBV19 to TRBJ1-1; D is possibly TRBD1 (5 bases). Per the germline V gene, CDR1 is LNHDA and CDR2 is SQIVND (reference sequence). V was pared by 4 bases and J by 0 bases, with 18 bases between. The CDR3 runs to 17 residues.

V and J are TRBV7-2 and TRBJ2-7; D is possibly TRBD2 (6 bases). There are 15 residues in the CDR3. Trimming took off 0 bases at V and 3 bases at J, with 12 bases between the two ends. In germline, CDR1 is SGHTA, CDR2 FQGNSA. The DNA for the CDR3 is TGTGCCAGCAGCTTAGCTTTTGGGGGGATCTACGAGCAGTACTTC. It codes for CASSLAFGGIYEQYF.

The CDR3 sequence is CASRPGQSYEQYF. The CDR3 DNA follows: TGTGCCAGCAGACCGGGACAGAGCTACGAGCAGTACTTC. The genes are TRBV28 and TRBJ2-7, with 7 bases aligning to TRBD1. J gave up 3 bases and V 6 bases, and 5 bases lay outside the gene matches. The CDR3 runs to 13 residues. CDR1 is MDHEN, CDR2 SYDVKM, per germline.

J is TRBJ1-2 and V is TRBV30; D might be TRBD1 (5 bases). The CDR3 covers 15 residues. The V gene's germline CDR1 is GTSNPN and CDR2 SVGIG (reference sequence). The V gene lost 5 bases and the J gene lost 3 bases, with 19 bases spanning the gap. CDR3 sequence reads: CAWQSPTDSYYGYTF. The DNA of the CDR3 is TGTGCCTGGCAATCGCCGACAGATTCTTACTATGGCTACACCTTC.

The chain links TRBV10-1 to TRBJ1-6; D is uncertain. V was pared by 4 bases and J by 0 bases, with 7 bases between. CDR3 length equals 15 residues. Per the germline V gene, CDR1 is WNHNN and CDR2 is SYGVQD (reference sequence). CDR3 DNA: TGCGCCAGCAGTGTAGGGAGCTCCTATAATTCACCCCTCCACTTT. This codes for CASSVGSSYNSPLHF.

V usage is TRBV28 and J usage is TRBJ1-2; 12 bases fit TRBD1. There are 13 residues in the CDR3. Germline V CDR1 and CDR2: MDHEN, SYDVKM. V trimming: 6 bases; J trimming: 5 bases; junction bases outside the gene matches: 1. DNA of the CDR3: TGTGCCAGCAGGGGACAGGGGGCTTATGGCTACACCTTC. Amino acid sequence: CASRGQGAYGYTF.

This sequence joins TRBV7-8 and TRBJ2-3; TRBD2 matches 9 bases. Germline V gives CDR1 SGHVS, CDR2 FQNEAQ. The CDR3 contains 16 residues. V trimming: 1 base; J trimming: 3 bases; junction bases outside the gene matches: 5. The CDR3 reads CASSLVNSGRTDTQYF. Here the CDR3 DNA reads TGTGCCAGCAGCTTAGTTAATAGCGGGAGAACAGATACGCAGTATTTT.

The chain combines TRBV27 with TRBJ2-6; 8 bases line up with TRBD2. V dropped 7 bases and J dropped 0; count of bases not matched to a gene: 11. The CDR3 runs 18 residues. Germline V lookup: CDR1 MNHEY, CDR2 SMNVEV (reference sequence). CDR3 sequence reads: CASTFGLGRGSGANVLTF. CDR3 in DNA: TGTGCCAGCACTTTCGGGCTCGGGAGGGGCTCTGGGGCCAACGTCCTGACTTTC.

The rearrangement uses TRBV6-1 and TRBJ2-5; TRBD1 agrees at 7 bases. The J call is doubtful: the DNA matches TRBJ2-7 better. Germline CDR1 reads MNHNS; CDR2 reads SASEGT. The CDR3 runs 15 residues. The CDR3 spells CASRLDRAIRYEQYF. CDR3 nucleotides: TGTGCCAGCAGGCTCGACAGGGCCATTAGATACGAGCAGTACTTC.